What follows are 21 T cell receptor beta chains derived from one specimen sequenced in a study of monozygotic twins with inflammatory bowel disease. No DNA is given; TCRdb re-called the 5' RACE reads and lists each CDR3 protein once. The listing records over 100,000 distinct CDR3 sequences. The sequenced sample consisted of blood. These receptor sequences come from a human donor with ulcerative colitis or Crohn's disease, or a healthy co-twin of an affected twin (not recorded which).

The chain is built from TRBV12-3 or TRBV12-4 and TRBJ1-1; the D call of TRBD1 rests on TCRdb alone, since no DNA is present to check it. CDR3 size: 13 residues. The CDR3 loop is CASSLDRGVEAFF.

The CDR3 loop is CSAPTGSYEQYF. This chain uses TRBV20-1 with TRBJ2-7. In germline, CDR1 is DFQATT, CDR2 SNEGSKA (reference sequence). CDR3 size: 12 residues.

The chain employs TRBV5-1 and TRBJ2-2; TCRdb's D gene call, TRBD1, goes unchecked for lack of DNA. The germline V gene has CDR1 SGHRS and CDR2 YFSETQ. CDR3 size: 16 residues. The CDR3 sequence: CASSLQGAVNTGELFF.

The gene calls are TRBV7-8 and TRBJ2-1; TCRdb reports TRBD2, a call that lacks DNA to check it against. The CDR3 loop spans 16 amino acids. Germline assignment: CDR1 SGHVS and CDR2 FQNEAQ. The CDR3 loop is CASSRVEGFSYNEQFF.

The V and J genes are TRBV7-2 and TRBJ1-5; the D gene TCRdb calls, TRBD1, cannot be checked with no DNA. This CDR3 region has 16 residues. Germline V lookup: CDR1 SGHTA, CDR2 FQGNSA. CDR3 residues: CASSLVTGTSNQPQHF.

This chain uses TRBV2 with TRBJ2-1; TCRdb lists TRBD2, though no DNA is available to test this call. Germline assignment: CDR1 SNHLY and CDR2 FYNNEI. This CDR3 region has 14 residues. CDR3 region: CASSEQREGNEQFF.

This sequence joins TRBV7-2 and TRBJ2-1; without DNA, the TCRdb call of TRBD1 cannot be checked. CDR3 length: 13 residues. Germline values: CDR1 SGHTA, CDR2 FQGNSA. CDR3: CASSLGANNEQFF.

The chain links TRBV27 to TRBJ2-3; lacking DNA, the TRBD2 call made by TCRdb goes unchecked. CDR3 length: 16 amino acids. Germline V gene lookup returns CDR1 MNHEY and CDR2 SMNVEV (reference sequence). The CDR3 is CASSPRTSGFTDTQYF.

The chain combines TRBV5-3 with TRBJ1-5; TCRdb names TRBD1, which stays unverified in the absence of DNA. TRBV5-3 is assigned to the ORF class and has an uncertain function. The CDR3 runs to 16 residues. The CDR3 reads CARSRPTGQYNQPQHF.

V and J are TRBV6-4 and TRBJ2-1; TCRdb proposes TRBD2, but this gene call is untestable without DNA. Germline V lookup: CDR1 MRHNA, CDR2 SNTAGT. CDR3 length: 15 amino acids. The CDR3: CASRRVGVLDNEQFF.

The chain is built from TRBV10-3 and TRBJ2-3; the TCRdb call, TRBD1, lacks DNA for checking. CDR3 size: 14 residues. Germline V gene sequence: CDR1 ENHRY, CDR2 SYGVKD. The CDR3 here is CAIRYGTATDTQYF.

The rearrangement links TRBV5-1 to TRBJ2-7. The germline V gene encodes CDR1 SGHRS and CDR2 YFSETQ. The CDR3 totals 14 residues. Here the CDR3 reads CASSLGPASYEQYF.

The V and J genes are TRBV7-3 and TRBJ2-3; there is no DNA to check the TCRdb D call of TRBD2. Germline CDR1 SGHTA, CDR2 FQGTGA. The CDR3 contains 14 residues. This CDR3 reads CASSSSGSGDTQYF.

The chain joins TRBV12-3 or TRBV12-4 to TRBJ1-1; TCRdb's D call, TRBD1, is unchecked because there is no DNA. This CDR3 region has 14 residues. The CDR3 here is CASSAGTANTEAFF.

The rearrangement links TRBV5-4 to TRBJ2-2; the D call of TRBD2 rests on TCRdb alone, since no DNA is present to check it. Per the germline V gene, CDR1 is SGHNT and CDR2 is YYREEE (reference sequence). CDR3 length: 16 residues. Here the CDR3 reads CASSLAREWNTGELFF.

This chain uses TRBV13 with TRBJ2-5; TCRdb calls TRBD2, which cannot be checked without DNA. The CDR3 is 16 amino acids. Germline CDR1 PRHDT, CDR2 FYEKMQ (reference sequence). CDR3 residues: CASSHGTSGMGETQYF.

The chain couples TRBV30 to TRBJ1-1. The CDR3 runs 12 residues. From germline, CDR1 is GTSNPN and CDR2 SVGIG (reference sequence). CDR3: CTWSRGGGEAFF.

This sequence joins TRBV5-1 and TRBJ2-1; checking the TCRdb D call of TRBD1 is not possible without DNA. Germline loops: CDR1 SGHRS, CDR2 YFSETQ. The CDR3 runs to 15 residues. The CDR3 sequence is CASGPGQDSYNEQFF. Filled out from reference TRBV5-1 and TRBJ2-1, the complete variable domain reads KAGVTQTPRYLIKTRGQQVTLSCSPISGHRSVSWYQQTPGQGLQFLFEYFSETQRNKGNFPGRFSGRQFSNSRSEMNVSTLELGDSALYLCASGPGQDSYNEQFFGPGTRLTVL.

The rearrangement joins TRBV5-6 to TRBJ2-7; TCRdb lists TRBD2, though no DNA is available to test this call. This CDR3 contains 14 residues. CDR1 SGHDT and CDR2 YYEEEE come from the germline V gene. CDR3 sequence: CASSSLGGTYEQYF.

The chain couples TRBV20-1 to TRBJ1-1; TCRdb's assignment of TRBD1 cannot be checked, as there is no DNA. In germline, CDR1 is DFQATT, CDR2 SNEGSKA (reference sequence). There are 15 residues in the CDR3. The CDR3 here is CSARALGGHNTEAFF.

The chain uses TRBV4-1 and TRBJ2-4; TCRdb picks TRBD1, but there is no DNA to check that call. The CDR3 sequence is 22 residues long. CDR1 is MGHRA and CDR2 is YSYEKL in the germline V gene. CDR3 sequence: CASSQDPPGWGPDQGAKNIQYF.